This passage covers 7 T cell receptor beta chains from one sample sequenced in a study of response to subunit inactivated influenza vaccine (dated by TCRdb to 2016 to 2018). The library was made by RT-PCR. TCRdb records Illumina HiSeq 2500 as the sequencer. The public reads were reanalyzed by TCRdb: fastp trimming at Q25, MiXCR alignment, in-frame beta chains only. Every distinct CDR3 protein forms one entry, paired with its most common genes and DNA. The sample table records more than 500,000 distinct CDR3 sequences; around 10% of these occur just once. The top ten constitute 8% to 13% of the sample. This sample was shared with a second study, whose subject was T cells expressing NK-cell markers. Taken from the second paper: The TCR beta cDNA libraries were made using 5'RACE template switching, a step that added both a universal primer site and unique molecular identifiers.

The specimen was PBMCs from blood, collected on the day of vaccination. Source of these receptors: a man aged 50 to 60 who received an inactivated influenza vaccine. Donor details come from another sample of the same person, matched by shared clones.

This clonotype has only a few counts. This chain links TRBV20-1 with TRBJ2-1; 8 nucleotides line up with TRBD2. The junction had 11 bases not matched to a gene; V was cut back by 3 bases and J by 7 bases. The germline CDR1 and CDR2 sequences are DFQATT and SNEGSKA (reference sequence). This CDR3 is built from 15 residues. CDR3 amino acids: CSASSGGRIGNEQFF. The CDR3 DNA reads TGCAGTGCTAGCTCCGGCGGGAGGATCGGAAATGAGCAGTTCTTC.

This clonotype was counted many times. V usage is TRBV9 and J usage is TRBJ2-2; D is perhaps TRBD1 (5 bases). Germline V lookup: CDR1 SGDLS, CDR2 YYNGEE. Trimming took off 1 base at V and 4 bases at J, with 11 bases between the two ends. The CDR3 totals 15 residues. DNA of the CDR3: TGTGCCAGCAGCGTACAGGGTGGCGGCACCGGGGAGCTGTTTTTT. Protein sequence: CASSVQGGGTGELFF.

This CDR3 reads CASSQGQGTGKETQYF. CDR3 nucleotide sequence: TGCGCCAGCAGCCAGGGGCAGGGGACAGGAAAAGAGACCCAGTACTTC. The chain couples TRBV4-1 to TRBJ2-5; 8 bases map to TRBD1. The V gene end was trimmed by 3 bases and the J gene end by 3 bases; junction bases not matched to a gene: 9. This CDR3 has 16 amino acids. Germline CDR1 reads MGHRA; CDR2 reads YSYEKL.

The chain joins TRBV5-1 to TRBJ2-1; TRBD1 is a possible D gene (6 bases). Germline CDR1 is SGHRS and CDR2 is YFSETQ. V was trimmed by 0 bases and J by 0 bases, leaving 10 bases between them. The CDR3 covers 16 residues. CDR3 region: CASSLGGPASYNEQFF. The CDR3 DNA reads as TGCGCCAGCAGCTTGGGGGGGCCAGCCTCCTACAATGAGCAGTTCTTC. The entire variable domain, with the rest obtained from reference TRBV5-1 and TRBJ2-1, is as follows: KAGVTQTPRYLIKTRGQQVTLSCSPISGHRSVSWYQQTPGQGLQFLFEYFSETQRNKGNFPGRFSGRQFSNSRSEMNVSTLELGDSALYLCASSLGGPASYNEQFFGPGTRLTVL.

A few counts support this clonotype. V and J are TRBV18 and TRBJ2-1; 14 nucleotides agree with TRBD2. CDR1 is KGHSH and CDR2 is LQKENI in the germline V gene. CDR3 length: 16 residues. The J segment lost 4 bases and the V segment lost 2 bases, leaving 1 base of the junction unmatched. CDR3 sequence reads: CASSPRTSGRYNEQFF. The CDR3 DNA sequence: TGTGCCAGCTCACCAAGGACTAGCGGGAGGTACAATGAGCAGTTCTTC.

The chain links TRBV12-3 or TRBV12-4 to TRBJ1-2, with TRBD1 as a possible D gene (6 bases). Trimming took 6 bases from V and 3 from J, leaving 8 bases between them. The CDR3 totals 12 residues. CDR3 amino acids: CASRGGDYGYTF. The CDR3 bases are TGTGCCAGCAGGGGGGGCGACTATGGCTACACCTTC.

Many counts were recorded for this clonotype. CDR3 DNA sequence: TGTGCCAGCACTCCGGGACAGGGGGCCTACGAGCAGTACTTC. Amino acid sequence: CASTPGQGAYEQYF. J is TRBJ2-7 and V is TRBV7-8; 11 bases agree with TRBD1. Looked up from germline, CDR1 is SGHVS and CDR2 is FQNEAQ. J was trimmed by 2 bases and V by 7 bases; bases with no gene match: 4. The CDR3 is 14 amino acids.